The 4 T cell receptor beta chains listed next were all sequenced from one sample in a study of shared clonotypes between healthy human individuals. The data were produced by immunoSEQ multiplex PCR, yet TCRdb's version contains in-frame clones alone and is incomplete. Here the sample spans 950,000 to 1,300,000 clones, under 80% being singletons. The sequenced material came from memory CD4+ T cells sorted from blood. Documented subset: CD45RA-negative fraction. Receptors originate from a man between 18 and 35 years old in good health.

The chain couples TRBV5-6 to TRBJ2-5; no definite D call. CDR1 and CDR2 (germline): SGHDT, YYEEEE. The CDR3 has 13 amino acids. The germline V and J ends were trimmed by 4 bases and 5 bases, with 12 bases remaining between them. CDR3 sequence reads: CASSQRNVETQYF. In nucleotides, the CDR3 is TGTGCCAGCAGCCAGAGAAACGTGGAGACCCAGTACTTC.

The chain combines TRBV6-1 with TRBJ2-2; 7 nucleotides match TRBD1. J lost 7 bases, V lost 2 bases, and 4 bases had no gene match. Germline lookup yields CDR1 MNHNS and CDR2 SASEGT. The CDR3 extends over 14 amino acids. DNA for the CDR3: TGTGCCAGCAGTGAAATGACAGGGTTCGGGGAGCTGTTTTTT. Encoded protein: CASSEMTGFGELFF.

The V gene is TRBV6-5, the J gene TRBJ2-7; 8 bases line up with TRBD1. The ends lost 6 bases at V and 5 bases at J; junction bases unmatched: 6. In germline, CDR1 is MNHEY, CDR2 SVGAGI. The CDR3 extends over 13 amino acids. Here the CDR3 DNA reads TGTGCCAGCAGCCGAGGACAGGGCCACGAGCAGTACTTC. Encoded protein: CASSRGQGHEQYF.

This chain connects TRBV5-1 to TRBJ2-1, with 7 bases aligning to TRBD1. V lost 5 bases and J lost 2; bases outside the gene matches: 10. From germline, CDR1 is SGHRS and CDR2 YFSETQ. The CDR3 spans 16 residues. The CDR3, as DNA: TGCGCCAGCAGAACCCTCCCGGGACAGACCTACAATGAGCAGTTCTTC. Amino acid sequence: CASRTLPGQTYNEQFF.